These T cell receptor beta chains were read from a single sample in a study of cytomegalovirus exposure and HLA in healthy donors. Some clones are missing from TCRdb's copy, which holds only in-frame ones; the method was immunoSEQ multiplex PCR. In the table there are approximately 130,000 clones, around nine tenths of which are singletons. The sample consisted of PBMCs. The receptors originated from a woman aged 18-29 years in good health and CMV-seronegative. The CDR3 runs from the conserved cysteine through the conserved F or W. A D gene is named only where the DNA matches it firmly. The listing skips clone size in some rows; elsewhere it reads once, few, many or a size class.

>TRBJ1-2|-|TRBV6-1|-
CASSPKAGGYTF
TGTGCCAGCAGCCCCAAGGCGGGAGGCTACACCTTC
>TRBJ1-2|-|TRBV10-2|few
CASMRDSYGYTF
TGCGCCAGCATGCGGGACTCCTATGGCTACACCTTC
>TRBJ2-7|-|TRBV28|-
CASSLSGVRQYF
TGTGCCAGCAGTTTGTCGGGGGTAAGGCAGTACTTC
>TRBJ2-6|TRBD2|TRBV4-1|-
CASSQPRLAGGHSGANVLTF
TGCGCCAGCAGCCAACCCCGGCTAGCGGGGGGTCACTCTGGGGCCAACGTCCTGACTTTC
>TRBJ1-2|-|TRBV19|-
CASTFGLNYGYTF
TGTGCCAGTACTTTCGGACTGAACTATGGCTACACCTTC
>TRBJ1-2|-|TRBV9|-
CASSRGQGYTF
TGTGCCAGCAGCCGAGGCCAGGGCTACACCTTC
>TRBJ2-2|TRBD2|TRBV9|-
CASSPGLAGGTGELFF
TGTGCCAGCAGCCCGGGACTAGCGGGAGGTACCGGGGAGCTGTTTTTT
>TRBJ1-2|-|TRBV11-3|-
CASGTGYGYTF
TGTGCCAGCGGTACGGGTTATGGCTACACCTTC
>TRBJ2-5|TRBD2|TRBV29-1|-
CSGVGGLAEWWETQYF
TGCAGCGGAGTAGGGGGACTAGCAGAGTGGTGGGAGACCCAGTACTTC
>TRBJ2-3|-|TRBV7-3|many
CASSLTGPDTQYF
TGTGCCAGCAGCTTAACGGGCCCAGATACGCAGTATTTT
>TRBJ2-7|TRBD1|TRBV6-5|-
CASSSGTDYEQYF
TGTGCCAGCAGTTCCGGGACAGATTACGAGCAGTACTTC
>TRBJ1-6|-|TRBV4-1|-
CASSQVVAGGSPLHF
TGCGCCAGCAGCCAAGTAGTGGCCGGAGGCTCACCCCTCCACTTT
>TRBJ2-7|TRBD1|TRBV7-9|-
CASSRKGQGEEQYF
TGTGCCAGCAGCCGTAAGGGACAGGGCGAAGAGCAGTACTTC
>TRBJ2-5|TRBD2|TRBV7-9|-
CASSLGGLAGGGETQYF
TGTGCCAGCAGCTTAGGAGGACTAGCGGGAGGTGGGGAGACCCAGTACTTC
>TRBJ1-2|-|TRBV30|-
CAWSEGSAYGYTF
TGTGCCTGGAGTGAGGGGTCAGCGTATGGCTACACCTTC
>TRBJ1-1|TRBD1|TRBV19|-
CATAYRGWNTEAFF
TGTGCCACAGCTTACAGGGGCTGGAACACTGAAGCTTTCTTT
>TRBJ1-5|-|TRBV19|once
CASSMAAKSVSNQPQHF
TGTGCCAGTAGTATGGCGGCTAAGTCGGTTAGCAATCAGCCCCAGCATTTT
>TRBJ2-7|-|TRBV25-1|-
CASSQTYEQYF
TGTGCCAGCAGTCAAACCTACGAGCAGTACTTC
>TRBJ1-1|-|TRBV9|-
CASSVGGGGGNTEAFF
TGTGCCAGCAGCGTAGGGGGAGGAGGTGGGAACACTGAAGCTTTCTTT
>TRBJ1-1|-|TRBV7-2|-
CASSLEGPWNTEAFF
TGTGCCAGCAGCTTAGAGGGGCCCTGGAACACTGAAGCTTTCTTT
>TRBJ2-1|TRBD2|TRBV28|-
CASSLPGLAGVNSYNEQFF
TGTGCCAGCAGTTTACCCGGACTAGCGGGGGTCAACTCCTACAATGAGCAGTTCTTC
>TRBJ2-7|TRBD1|TRBV6-1|-
CASLGQGSYYEQYF
TGTGCCAGCCTGGGACAGGGGAGCTACTACGAGCAGTACTTC
>TRBJ1-5|TRBD1|TRBV19|once
CASSIPRTGVDSSNQPQHF
TGTGCCAGTAGTATCCCCAGGACAGGGGTCGACTCGAGCAATCAGCCCCAGCATTTT
>TRBJ2-5|TRBD2|TRBV25-1|-
CASASGRAPQETQYF
TGTGCATCGGCTAGCGGGAGGGCACCCCAAGAGACCCAGTACTTC
>TRBJ1-4|TRBD1|TRBV19|-
CASRDRGFEKLFF
TGTGCCAGTAGGGACAGGGGTTTCGAAAAACTGTTTTTT
>TRBJ1-4|-|TRBV7-9|-
CASSTTAHSTNEKLFF
TGTGCCAGCAGCACCACCGCCCACTCAACTAATGAAAAACTGTTTTTT
>TRBJ2-3|TRBD2|TRBV6-6|medium-sized
CASSYSTSGTDTQYF
TGTGCCAGCAGTTACTCGACTAGCGGCACAGATACGCAGTATTTT
>TRBJ2-7|TRBD2|TRBV2|few
CASGGGEQYF
TGTGCAAGCGGCGGGGGCGAGCAGTACTTC
>TRBJ1-5|TRBD1|TRBV27|-
CASSLSPDREGFNQPQHF
TGTGCCAGCAGTTTATCTCCGGACAGGGAAGGGTTCAATCAGCCCCAGCATTTT
>TRBJ2-7|-|TRBV28|few
CASSSYYEQYF
TGTGCCAGCAGTTCCTATTACGAGCAGTACTTC
>TRBJ1-2|-|TRBV10-3|-
CAISDPRVGDGYTF
TGTGCCATCAGTGACCCCAGGGTTGGGGATGGCTACACCTTC
>TRBJ1-1|-|TRBV6-6|-
CASSLAGFEAFF
TGTGCCAGCAGTTTAGCAGGGTTTGAAGCTTTCTTT
>TRBJ1-2|TRBD1|TRBV4-1|-
CASRVRDSDYGYTF
TGCGCCAGCAGAGTCCGGGACAGCGACTATGGCTACACCTTC
>TRBJ2-1|TRBD2|TRBV15|-
CATSNAGLAGEGAFF
TGTGCCACCAGCAACGCGGGACTAGCGGGAGAGGGTGCGTTCTTC
>TRBJ2-5|-|TRBV28|-
CASGRRVPETQYF
TGTGCCAGCGGACGGCGGGTCCCGGAGACCCAGTACTTC